Sequencing of this T cell receptor beta chain was carried out in a study of T cell responses to AZD1222 COVID-19 vaccine. Comment on this clone: Its specificity is unknown.

Study-wide points: Spike-specific TCR breadth and depth went up after people got two AZD1222 doses. Nearly half of unique spike-specific TCRs reportedly avoided B.1.351 and B.1.1.7 mutated regions. Clonal diversity was possibly underestimated, and white British individuals and females predominated among donors. There were repertoire samples only from the period after the peak T cell response.

Repertoires were generated with immunoSEQ multiplex PCR, while TCRdb's copy carries only in-frame clones and drops some. The sample includes around 100,000 clones, around 87% of them seen just once. This TCR was sampled from an adult in good health. The sample was peripheral blood, taken on day 0 of MenACWY control vaccination.

CDR3 DNA sequence: TGTGCCAGCAGCATGGGACAGTACCTCTACGAGCAGTACTTC. Translated: CASSMGQYLYEQYF. The V call is TRBV7-9, the J call TRBJ2-7, with TRBD1 matching over 7 bases. Germline loops: CDR1 SEHNR, CDR2 FQNEAQ (reference sequence). The trim removed 5 bases at V and 3 bases at J, leaving 7 bases unmatched. This CDR3 region has 14 residues.